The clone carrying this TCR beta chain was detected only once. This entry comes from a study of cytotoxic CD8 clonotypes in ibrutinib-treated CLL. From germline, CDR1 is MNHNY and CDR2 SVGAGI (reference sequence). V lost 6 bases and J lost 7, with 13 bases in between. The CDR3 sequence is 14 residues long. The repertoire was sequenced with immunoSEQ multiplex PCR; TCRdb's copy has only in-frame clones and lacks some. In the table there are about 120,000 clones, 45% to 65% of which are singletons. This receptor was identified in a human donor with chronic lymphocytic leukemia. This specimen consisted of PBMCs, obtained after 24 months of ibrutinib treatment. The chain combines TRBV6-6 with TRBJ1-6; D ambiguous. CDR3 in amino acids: CASSPEGTNSPLHF. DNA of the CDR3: TGTGCCAGCAGCCCGGAGGGTACGAATTCACCCCTCCACTTT.